This T cell receptor (beta chain) stems from a study of T cells in narcolepsy. Libraries were prepared by immunoSEQ multiplex PCR; TCRdb keeps only in-frame clonotypes and omits some of them. The table includes about 33,000 clones, roughly 88% detected once. CDR3 length: 16 amino acids. Germline V gives CDR1 LNHDA, CDR2 SQIVND (reference sequence). The J segment lost 0 bases and the V segment lost 8 bases, leaving 4 bases of the junction unmatched. Points on this clone: No antigen is known for it.

Overall study findings and caveats: Blood of same and different patients, but not healthy controls, reportedly held recurring autoreactive clonotypes.

Sample: CD45RA- memory CD4+ T cells from PBMCs. This TCR was sampled from a human donor with narcolepsy. The chain carries TRBV19 and TRBJ2-1; 13 nucleotides line up with TRBD2. The CDR3 region is CASSRTSGSSYNEQFF. CDR3 DNA sequence: TGTGCCAGTTCCCGGACTAGCGGGAGCTCCTACAATGAGCAGTTCTTC.